This TCR beta chain was sequenced in a study of blood T cell repertoires in COVID-19. In the study overall: The United States, Italy and Spain provided the acute and convalescent COVID-19 samples. PBMCs, B-cell-depleted T cells, or T cells provided the cDNA or gDNA that made up the material.

Methods used by the authors: Using reference gene primer amplification, nucleated cell counts were estimated. TCRdb's table, derived via immunoSEQ multiplex PCR, lists solely in-frame clones and lacks some. That table furnishes V, J and clone size, whereas the DNA furnished D and trimming. The table lists some 40,000 clones, more than 75% of them singletons. Germline-derived CDR1 and CDR2 are LGHDT and YNNKEL (reference sequence). After removal of 3 bases from V and 3 bases from J, the junction contained 4 bases not matched to a gene. The CDR3 totals 15 residues. The clonotype comes from a man aged 45-65 years with active or convalescent COVID-19. The sequencing input was peripheral blood. This rearrangement joins TRBV3-1 (or the pseudogene TRBV3-2) to TRBJ2-1, with 8 bases fitting TRBD2. Here the CDR3 reads CASSHPGTSYNEQFF. CDR3 sequence (DNA): TGTGCCAGCAGCCACCCCGGGACTAGCTACAATGAGCAGTTCTTC.